One and the same sample provided the 25 T cell receptor beta chains below, sequenced in a study of cytomegalovirus exposure and HLA in healthy donors. The PCR used 60 Vbeta and 13 Jbeta primers. Method: immunoSEQ multiplex PCR; TCRdb's copy keeps in-frame clones and lacks some. The sample shows some 130,000 clones, 65% to 80% of them seen only once. Material for sequencing was PBMCs. The origin of the receptors is a male donor in good health and CMV-seronegative.

This chain uses TRBV7-9 with TRBJ1-2; D gene uncertain. The germline gives CDR1 SEHNR, CDR2 FQNEAQ (reference sequence). This CDR3 region has 12 residues. V was shortened by 5 bases and J by 5 bases, with 9 bases between the two germline ends. The CDR3 nucleotides are TGTGCCAGCAGCCAGACTGAGTATGGCTACACCTTC. Translating it yields CASSQTEYGYTF.

The chain has TRBV27 and TRBJ1-6, with a weak D call TRBD1 (6 bases). V lost 2 bases and J 10 bases, leaving 15 bases between the germline ends. The CDR3 covers 15 residues. CDR1 MNHEY and CDR2 SMNVEV come from the germline V gene (reference sequence). The CDR3 sequence: CASSLIDRQKSPLHF. The CDR3 DNA reads as TGTGCCAGCAGTTTAATTGACAGGCAAAAATCACCCCTCCACTTT.

The genes are TRBV7-2 and TRBJ1-4, with D maybe TRBD1 (5 bases). The ends were cut back, 5 bases at V and 0 bases at J, with 16 bases in the middle. The CDR3 runs 17 residues. Germline CDR1 is SGHTA and CDR2 is FQGNSA. DNA of the CDR3: TGTGCCAGCAGCGCGCGACAGAAAGCCGCAACTAATGAAAAACTGTTTTTT. Residues: CASSARQKAATNEKLFF.

This clone appeared a single time. The V and J genes are TRBV27 and TRBJ2-7, with 7 bases identical to TRBD1. CDR1 and CDR2 from the germline V gene are MNHEY and SMNVEV (reference sequence). J was trimmed by 1 base and V by 7 bases; bases with no gene match: 7. The CDR3 contains 14 residues. CDR3 coding DNA: TGTGCCAGCAAGGGACAGACTTATTCCTACGAGCAGTACTTC. Its protein product is CASKGQTYSYEQYF.

V gene TRBV7-9 combines with J gene TRBJ1-2, with 9 bases lining up with TRBD1. J was trimmed by 8 bases and V by 5 bases; bases with no gene match: 3. This CDR3 has 12 amino acids. CDR1 and CDR2 from the germline V gene are SEHNR and FQNEAQ (reference sequence). The CDR3 protein is CASSRTGAGYTF. CDR3 nucleotides: TGTGCCAGCAGCAGGACAGGGGCGGGCTACACCTTC.

J is TRBJ1-5 and V is TRBV6-5, with TRBD1 identical over 12 bases. CDR1 and CDR2 from the germline V gene are MNHEY and SVGAGI. Unmatched junction bases numbered 6, after V lost 6 bases and J lost 6 bases. This CDR3 has 15 residues. The CDR3 nucleotides read TGTGCCAGCAGCAGGGACAGGGGGCTTTTTCAGCCCCAGCATTTT. It yields the protein CASSRDRGLFQPQHF.

The table lists this clone with a count of one. Mismatch with germline at one junction end may stem from a read error. This chain's CDR3 is CASSVTSGEGELFF. As DNA, the CDR3 is TGTGCTAGCAGCGTGACTAGCGGGGAAGGGGAGCTGTTTTTT. The rearrangement links TRBV7-7 to TRBJ2-2; 11 positions agree with TRBD2. CDR3 length: 14 amino acids. CDR1 is SSHAT and CDR2 is FNYEAQ in the germline V gene (reference sequence).

This clone was found once. This chain uses TRBV6-5 with TRBJ2-2; 8 positions match TRBD2. The V and J ends lost 4 bases and 6 bases, in that order; junction bases with no gene match: 10. The CDR3 is 16 amino acids. Germline assignment: CDR1 MNHEY and CDR2 SVGAGI. CDR3 amino acids: CASSSPAAGVSGELFF. For the CDR3, the DNA is TGTGCCAGCAGTTCCCCCGCAGCGGGAGTATCCGGGGAGCTGTTTTTT.

The chain recombines TRBV30 with TRBJ1-4; D remains ambiguous. The CDR3 is made up of 14 amino acids. Per the germline V gene, CDR1 is GTSNPN and CDR2 is SVGIG (reference sequence). The V gene lost 3 bases and the J gene lost 1 base, with 9 bases spanning the gap. For the CDR3, the DNA is TGTGCCTGGAGCGTTAAGCTAACTAATGAAAAACTGTTTTTT. Its translation is CAWSVKLTNEKLFF.

The V gene is TRBV30, the J gene TRBJ1-2, with D perhaps TRBD1 (5 bases). V dropped 1 base and J dropped 6 bases, with 12 bases sitting between them. Germline loops: CDR1 GTSNPN, CDR2 SVGIG (reference sequence). The CDR3 is made up of 13 amino acids. In DNA form, the CDR3 reads TGTGCCTGGAGTGGTTGGGGCATCGATGGCTACACCTTC. Protein: CAWSGWGIDGYTF.

V gene TRBV6-5 combines with J gene TRBJ1-5, with D maybe TRBD1 (6 bases). The CDR3 sequence is 14 residues long. V was clipped by 5 bases and J by 1 base, with 9 bases between them. Germline lookup yields CDR1 MNHEY and CDR2 SVGAGI. The chain's CDR3 is CASSTTGSNQPQHF. The CDR3 nucleotides read TGTGCCAGCAGTACGACAGGCAGCAATCAGCCCCAGCATTTT.

The gene calls are TRBV5-1 and TRBJ2-4, with 7 bases lining up with TRBD1. Looked up from germline, CDR1 is SGHRS and CDR2 is YFSETQ. Trimming at V came to 4 bases and at J to 2 bases, leaving 6 bases not matched to a gene. The CDR3 loop spans 15 amino acids. CDR3 in amino acids: CASSRTGATKNIQYF. The CDR3 bases are TGCGCCAGCAGCCGAACAGGGGCCACCAAAAACATTCAGTACTTC.

This clone has a handful of counts. This chain uses TRBV7-9 with TRBJ1-4, with 7 bases aligning to TRBD1. The CDR3 totals 15 residues. Germline values: CDR1 SEHNR, CDR2 FQNEAQ (reference sequence). V was clipped by 5 bases and J by 0 bases; unmatched bases: 3. CDR3 nucleotide sequence: TGTGCCAGCAGCAACACAGGGGCAACTAATGAAAAACTGTTTTTT. This codes for CASSNTGATNEKLFF.

The rearrangement uses TRBV6-1 and TRBJ1-3, with 7 bases lining up with TRBD1. Germline CDR1 and CDR2: MNHNS and SASEGT. Trimming cost V 6 bases and J 7 bases; bases outside gene matches: 9. The CDR3 has 14 residues. CDR3 DNA sequence: TGTGCCAGCAGACACCCGGGACAGTCGAACACCATATATTTT. Its translation is CASRHPGQSNTIYF.

In its sample, this clone was seen a few times. The chain recombines TRBV2 with TRBJ2-7; the D is unclear. Germline lookup yields CDR1 SNHLY and CDR2 FYNNEI. The CDR3 consists of 10 residues. Trimming shortened V by 8 bases and J by 5 bases, and 7 bases separated the two germline ends. This chain's CDR3 is CASQVHEQYF. For the CDR3, the DNA is TGTGCCAGCCAGGTCCACGAGCAGTACTTC.

The V gene is TRBV5-6, the J gene TRBJ1-1; possible D gene TRBD1, 5 bases. The CDR3 is 14 amino acids. Germline CDR1 is SGHDT and CDR2 is YYEEEE. Trimming stripped 4 bases from V and 1 base from J, with 11 bases between. CDR3 DNA: TGTGCCAGCAGCACGGGACTGACGAACACTGAAGCTTTCTTT. Protein product: CASSTGLTNTEAFF.

The chain combines TRBV4-3 with TRBJ2-7, with D maybe TRBD1 (6 bases). Deletions cut 0 bases from V and 2 bases from J, with 11 bases between. Germline CDR1 and CDR2: LGHNA and YSLEER. The CDR3 has 15 amino acids. The CDR3, as DNA: TGCGCCAGCAGCCAAGATTCAGGACAGCCCTACGAGCAGTACTTC. Translation: CASSQDSGQPYEQYF.

The CDR3 coding sequence is TGTGCCAGCAGCTTAAGGGACAGGGATCAAAAACTGTTTTTT. Translating gives CASSLRDRDQKLFF. The chain uses TRBV13 and TRBJ1-4; 9 bases are shared with TRBD1. The CDR3 length is 14 residues. CDR1 is PRHDT and CDR2 is FYEKMQ in the germline V gene (reference sequence). The J segment lost 9 bases and the V segment lost 2 bases, leaving 4 bases of the junction unmatched. Variable domain in full (rest from reference TRBV13 and TRBJ1-4): AAGVIQSPRHLIKEKRETATLKCYPIPRHDTVYWYQQGPGQDPQFLISFYEKMQSDKGSIPDRFSAQQFSDYHSELNMSSLELGDSALYFCASSLRDRDQKLFFGSGTQLSVL.

The chain recombines TRBV5-6 with TRBJ1-1, with 7 bases fitting TRBD1. CDR3 length: 13 amino acids. Germline V gene data show CDR1 as SGHDT and CDR2 as YYEEEE. V lost 4 bases, J lost 1 base, and 1 base stayed unmatched. The DNA of the CDR3 is TGTGCCAGCAGCGGGGACAGGAACACTGAAGCTTTCTTT. This sequence encodes CASSGDRNTEAFF.

The chain links TRBV5-1 to TRBJ2-5; D perhaps matches TRBD1 (6 bases). Judging by the DNA end, TRBJ2-7 fits better; the J call may be wrong. The CDR3 contains 13 residues. Germline V lookup: CDR1 SGHRS, CDR2 YFSETQ. The CDR3 nucleotides are TGCGCCAGCAGTGGGACAAACTTCTACGAGCAGTACTTC. As protein: CASSGTNFYEQYF.

V usage is TRBV10-3 and J usage is TRBJ1-5; possibly TRBD1 for D (5 bases). Germline CDR1 and CDR2: ENHRY and SYGVKD. Trimming shortened V by 0 bases and J by 6 bases, and 12 bases separated the two germline ends. The CDR3 spans 15 residues. The CDR3 bases are TGTGCCATCAGTGAGTCTGAGGACACGACTCAGCCCCAGCATTTT. It is translated as CAISESEDTTQPQHF.

The rearrangement links TRBV12-5 to TRBJ2-2, with 7 bases aligning to TRBD2. Trimming took 6 bases from V and 0 from J; bases not matched to a gene: 13. CDR1 LGHNT and CDR2 FRNRAP come from the germline V gene. This CDR3 is 18 amino acids long. CDR3 nucleotides: TGTGCTAGTGGCAATGACAGAGCGGGACCCGCGAACACCGGGGAGCTGTTTTTT. It is translated as CASGNDRAGPANTGELFF.

The chain has TRBV7-9 and TRBJ1-1; D is perhaps TRBD1 (5 bases). The CDR3 is made up of 15 amino acids. The germline V gene has CDR1 SEHNR and CDR2 FQNEAQ (reference sequence). V was pared by 5 bases and J by 2 bases, with 15 bases between. DNA of the CDR3: TGTGCCAGCAGCCTCCGACAGTCATCCAACACTGAAGCTTTCTTT. Translating it yields CASSLRQSSNTEAFF.

This clone has more than one count but fewer than ten. V is TRBV27 and J is TRBJ2-1, with D possibly TRBD2 on 6 matching bases. The ends were cut back, 8 bases at V and 9 bases at J, with 23 bases in the middle. This CDR3 is built from 15 residues. The V gene's germline CDR1 is MNHEY and CDR2 SMNVEV (reference sequence). The CDR3 DNA sequence: TGTGCCAGCCGAAGTAGGACTCCCGTCGGGGGTGAGCAGTTCTTC. It yields the protein CASRSRTPVGGEQFF.

This clone was recorded a few times. The rearrangement joins TRBV7-2 to TRBJ2-7; 10 bases match TRBD2. The V gene end was trimmed by 5 bases and the J gene end by 4 bases; junction bases not matched to a gene: 5. The CDR3 totals 14 residues. Germline assignment: CDR1 SGHTA and CDR2 FQGNSA. The CDR3 DNA is TGTGCCAGCAGCAAATCTAGCGGGAGATACGAGCAGTACTTC. Its translation: CASSKSSGRYEQYF.